The next 8 T cell receptor beta chains were all read from a single sample in a study of T cell responses to AZD1222 COVID-19 vaccine. The repertoire was sequenced with immunoSEQ multiplex PCR; TCRdb's copy has only in-frame clones and lacks some. The sample has about 170,000 clones, over 85% seen once. The sequenced sample was peripheral blood, obtained on day 0 of AZD1222 vaccination. Receptors were obtained from an adult in good health.

The CDR3 spells CASQDRAHEQYF. CDR3 bases: TGTGCCAGTCAGGACAGGGCCCACGAGCAGTACTTC. This sequence joins TRBV19 and TRBJ2-7; TRBD1 agrees at 8 bases. CDR3 length equals 12 residues. The junction had 5 bases not matched to a gene; V was cut back by 8 bases and J by 5 bases. The germline CDR1 and CDR2 sequences are LNHDA and SQIVND (reference sequence).

In nucleotides, the CDR3 is TGTGCCAGCAGCTTGCTGGGGGATAGTACTGAAGCTTTCTTT. Protein sequence: CASSLLGDSTEAFF. The J gene is TRBJ1-1, the V gene TRBV5-6, with a possible D match to TRBD1 (5 bases). V lost 1 base and J 5 bases, leaving 12 bases between the germline ends. The CDR3 totals 14 residues. From germline, CDR1 is SGHDT and CDR2 YYEEEE. Full variable domain (remainder filled in from reference TRBV5-6 and TRBJ1-1): DAGVTQSPTHLIKTRGQQVTLRCSPKSGHDTVSWYQQALGQGPQFIFQYYEEEERQRGNFPDRFSGHQFPNYSSELNVNALLLGDSALYLCASSLLGDSTEAFFGQGTRLTVV.

CDR3 nucleotide sequence: TGTGCCAGCAGCCCTTCCGGGGCAGGCACTGAAGCTTTCTTT. Protein: CASSPSGAGTEAFF. The chain employs TRBV9 and TRBJ1-1, with D possibly being TRBD1 (5 bases). From germline, CDR1 is SGDLS and CDR2 YYNGEE. The germline V and J ends were trimmed by 4 bases and 4 bases, with 14 bases remaining between them. This CDR3 has 14 amino acids.

This chain joins TRBV5-6 and TRBJ1-2; TRBD1 matches at 9 bases. The CDR3 consists of 16 residues. With 0 bases clipped from V and 4 bases from J, the junction kept 7 bases outside the gene matches. Germline V lookup: CDR1 SGHDT, CDR2 YYEEEE. The DNA of the CDR3 is TGTGCCAGCAGCTTGGGGACAGGACAGGGGATCTATGGCTACACCTTC. This codes for CASSLGTGQGIYGYTF.

This clone has just a few counts. The chain couples TRBV18 to TRBJ1-5, with D uncertain. Germline V gene lookup returns CDR1 KGHSH and CDR2 LQKENI. V lost 2 bases and J lost 2, with 7 bases in between. The CDR3 runs to 14 residues. The CDR3 DNA follows: TGTGCCAGCTCACCATCTTCTGGCAATCAGCCCCAGCATTTT. Translation gives CASSPSSGNQPQHF.

This clone was counted a few times. This sequence joins TRBV30 and TRBJ2-4; D unresolved. Trimming took off 2 bases at V and 5 bases at J, with 19 bases between the two ends. The CDR3 has 16 residues. Germline V gene sequence: CDR1 GTSNPN, CDR2 SVGIG (reference sequence). This CDR3 is CAWSPPDRLVENIQYF. The DNA for the CDR3 is TGTGCCTGGAGTCCCCCGGACCGCCTCGTGGAAAACATTCAGTACTTC.

The CDR3 here is CASSPPGGADYGYTF. CDR3 sequence (DNA): TGTGCCAGCAGTCCACCCGGGGGCGCCGACTATGGCTACACCTTC. The chain links TRBV25-1 to TRBJ1-2; D is possibly TRBD1 (6 bases). The CDR3 is made up of 15 amino acids. The V gene lost 5 bases and the J gene lost 3 bases, with 16 bases spanning the gap. Germline CDR1 is MGHDK and CDR2 is SYGVNS.

The table lists this clone with a count of one. The chain joins TRBV5-1 to TRBJ1-1, with a tentative D call TRBD1 (5 bases). V lost 2 bases to trimming and J lost 1 base, with 6 bases between them. Germline V CDR1 and CDR2: SGHRS, YFSETQ. This CDR3 is 13 amino acids long. The CDR3 loop is CASSFRENTEAFF. The DNA for the CDR3 is TGCGCCAGCAGCTTCAGGGAGAACACTGAAGCTTTCTTT.